The source of this T cell receptor beta chain is a study of cytomegalovirus exposure and HLA in healthy donors. Study results and limitations: An assumption of roughly uniform sequencing depth across donors underlay the presence/absence analyses.

CDR3 size: 15 residues. Deletions cut 1 base from V and 3 bases from J, with 9 bases between. The V gene's germline CDR1 is MDHEN and CDR2 SYDVKM. The PCR employed 60 Vbeta primers together with 13 Jbeta primers. The repertoire was sequenced with immunoSEQ multiplex PCR; TCRdb's copy has only in-frame clones and lacks some. The sample contains about 86,000 clones, about two thirds of which appear only once. Turning to this clone: Its matching antigen is unknown.

What was sequenced was PBMCs. This TCR was sampled from a man aged 55 to 70 in good health and CMV-seronegative. The rearrangement uses TRBV28 and TRBJ2-2; D is perhaps TRBD2 (5 bases). The DNA of the CDR3 is TGTGCCAGCAGTTTATATCCCGGGGACACCGGGGAGCTGTTTTTT. It is translated as CASSLYPGDTGELFF. The full variable domain, rest sourced from reference TRBV28 and TRBJ2-2, is DVKVTQSSRYLVKRTGEKVFLECVQDMDHENMFWYRQDPGLGLRLIYFSYDVKMKEKGDIPEGYSVSREKKERFSLILESASTNQTSMYLCASSLYPGDTGELFFGEGSRLTVL.